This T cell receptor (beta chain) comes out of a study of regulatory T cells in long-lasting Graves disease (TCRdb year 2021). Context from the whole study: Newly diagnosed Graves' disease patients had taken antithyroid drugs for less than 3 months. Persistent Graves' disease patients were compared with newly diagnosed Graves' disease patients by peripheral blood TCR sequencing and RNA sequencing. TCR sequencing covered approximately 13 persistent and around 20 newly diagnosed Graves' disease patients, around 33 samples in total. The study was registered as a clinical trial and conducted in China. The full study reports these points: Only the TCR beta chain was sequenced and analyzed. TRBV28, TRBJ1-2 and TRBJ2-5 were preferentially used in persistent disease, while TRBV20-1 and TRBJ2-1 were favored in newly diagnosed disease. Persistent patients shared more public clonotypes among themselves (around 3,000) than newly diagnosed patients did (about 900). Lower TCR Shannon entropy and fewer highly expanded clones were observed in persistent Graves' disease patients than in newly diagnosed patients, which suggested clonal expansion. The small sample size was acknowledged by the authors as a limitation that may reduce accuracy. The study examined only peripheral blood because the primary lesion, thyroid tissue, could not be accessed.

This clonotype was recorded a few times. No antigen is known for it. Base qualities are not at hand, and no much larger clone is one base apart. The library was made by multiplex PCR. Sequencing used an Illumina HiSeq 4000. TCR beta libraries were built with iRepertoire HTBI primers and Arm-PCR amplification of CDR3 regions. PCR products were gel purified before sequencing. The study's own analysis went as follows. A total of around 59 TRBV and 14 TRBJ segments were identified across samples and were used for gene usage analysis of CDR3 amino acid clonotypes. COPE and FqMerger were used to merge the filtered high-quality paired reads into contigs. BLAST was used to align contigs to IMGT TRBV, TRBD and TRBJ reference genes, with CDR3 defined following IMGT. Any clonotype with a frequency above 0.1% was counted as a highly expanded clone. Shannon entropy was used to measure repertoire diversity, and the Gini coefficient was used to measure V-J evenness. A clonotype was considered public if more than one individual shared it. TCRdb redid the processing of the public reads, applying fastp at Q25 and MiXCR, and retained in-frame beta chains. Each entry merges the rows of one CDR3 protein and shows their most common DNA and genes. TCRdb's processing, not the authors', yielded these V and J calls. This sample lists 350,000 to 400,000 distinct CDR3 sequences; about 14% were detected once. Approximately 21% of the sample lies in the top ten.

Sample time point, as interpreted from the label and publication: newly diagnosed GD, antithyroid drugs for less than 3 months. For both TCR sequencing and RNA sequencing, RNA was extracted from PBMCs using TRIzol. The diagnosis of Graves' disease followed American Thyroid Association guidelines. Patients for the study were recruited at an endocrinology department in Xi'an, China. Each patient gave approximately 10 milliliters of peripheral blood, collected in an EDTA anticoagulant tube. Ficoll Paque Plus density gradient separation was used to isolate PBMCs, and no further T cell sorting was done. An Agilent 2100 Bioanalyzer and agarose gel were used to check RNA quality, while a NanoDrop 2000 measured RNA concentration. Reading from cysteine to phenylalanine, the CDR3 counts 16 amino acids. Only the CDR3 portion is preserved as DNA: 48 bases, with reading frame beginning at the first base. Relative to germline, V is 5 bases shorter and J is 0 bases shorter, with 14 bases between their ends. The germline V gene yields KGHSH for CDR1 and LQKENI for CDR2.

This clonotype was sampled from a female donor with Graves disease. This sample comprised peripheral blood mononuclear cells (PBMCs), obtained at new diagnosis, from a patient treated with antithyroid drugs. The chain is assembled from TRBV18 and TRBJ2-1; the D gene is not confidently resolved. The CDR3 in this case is CASSALHLSSYNEQFF. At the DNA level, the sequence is TGTGCCAGCTCAGCACTACATCTGAGCTCCTACAATGAGCAGTTCTTC.